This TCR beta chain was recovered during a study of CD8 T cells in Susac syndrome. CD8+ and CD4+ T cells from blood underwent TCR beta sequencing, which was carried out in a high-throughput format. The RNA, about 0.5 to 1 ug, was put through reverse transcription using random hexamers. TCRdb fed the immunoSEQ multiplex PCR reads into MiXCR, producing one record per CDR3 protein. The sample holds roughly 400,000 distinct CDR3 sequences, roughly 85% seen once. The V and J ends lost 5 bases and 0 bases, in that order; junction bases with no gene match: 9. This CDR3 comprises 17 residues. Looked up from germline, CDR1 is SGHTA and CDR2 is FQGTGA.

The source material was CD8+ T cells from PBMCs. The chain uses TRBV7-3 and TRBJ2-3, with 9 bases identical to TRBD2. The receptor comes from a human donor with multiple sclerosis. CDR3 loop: CASSPSGVITSTDTQYF. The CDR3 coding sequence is TGTGCCAGCAGCCCTAGCGGGGTTATAACTAGCACAGATACGCAGTATTTT.